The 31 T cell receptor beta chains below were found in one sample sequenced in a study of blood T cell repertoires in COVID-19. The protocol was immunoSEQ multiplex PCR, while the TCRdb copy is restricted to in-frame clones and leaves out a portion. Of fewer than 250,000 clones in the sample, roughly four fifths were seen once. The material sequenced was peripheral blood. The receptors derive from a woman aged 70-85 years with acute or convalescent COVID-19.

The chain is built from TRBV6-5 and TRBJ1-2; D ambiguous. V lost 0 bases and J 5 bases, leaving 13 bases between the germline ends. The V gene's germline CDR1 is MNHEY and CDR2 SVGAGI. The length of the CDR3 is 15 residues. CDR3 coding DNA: TGTGCCAGCAGTTACTCTCCTCTTAACTCGTATGGCTACACCTTC. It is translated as CASSYSPLNSYGYTF.

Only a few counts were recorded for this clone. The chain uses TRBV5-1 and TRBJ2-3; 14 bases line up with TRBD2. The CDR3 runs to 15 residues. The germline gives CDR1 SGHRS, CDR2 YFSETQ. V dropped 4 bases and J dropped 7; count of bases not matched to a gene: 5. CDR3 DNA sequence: TGCGCCAGCAGCGAAGGGACTAGCGGGGGTCATACGCAGTATTTT. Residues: CASSEGTSGGHTQYF.

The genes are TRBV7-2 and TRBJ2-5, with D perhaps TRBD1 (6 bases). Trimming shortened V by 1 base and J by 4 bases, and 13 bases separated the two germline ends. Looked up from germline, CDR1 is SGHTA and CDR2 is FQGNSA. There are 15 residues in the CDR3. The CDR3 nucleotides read TGTGCCAGCAGCTTAGGTGTCAGGGGATTAGAGACCCAGTACTTC. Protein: CASSLGVRGLETQYF.

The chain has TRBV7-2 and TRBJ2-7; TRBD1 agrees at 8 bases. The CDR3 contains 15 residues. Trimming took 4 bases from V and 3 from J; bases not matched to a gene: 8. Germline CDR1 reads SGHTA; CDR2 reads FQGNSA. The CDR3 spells CASSSDRGSYYEQYF. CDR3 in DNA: TGTGCCAGCAGCTCCGACAGGGGTTCTTACTACGAGCAGTACTTC.

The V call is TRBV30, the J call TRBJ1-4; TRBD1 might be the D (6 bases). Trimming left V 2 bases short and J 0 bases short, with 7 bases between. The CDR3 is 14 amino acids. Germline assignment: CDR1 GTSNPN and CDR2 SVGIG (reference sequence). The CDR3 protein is CAWSPGATNEKLFF. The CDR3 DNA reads TGTGCCTGGAGTCCAGGGGCAACTAATGAAAAACTGTTTTTT.

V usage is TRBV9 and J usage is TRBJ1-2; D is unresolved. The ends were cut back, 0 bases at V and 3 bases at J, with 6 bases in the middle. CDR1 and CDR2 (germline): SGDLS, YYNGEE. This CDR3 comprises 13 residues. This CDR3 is CASSVGIDYGYTF. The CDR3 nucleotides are TGTGCCAGCAGCGTAGGAATAGACTATGGCTACACCTTC.

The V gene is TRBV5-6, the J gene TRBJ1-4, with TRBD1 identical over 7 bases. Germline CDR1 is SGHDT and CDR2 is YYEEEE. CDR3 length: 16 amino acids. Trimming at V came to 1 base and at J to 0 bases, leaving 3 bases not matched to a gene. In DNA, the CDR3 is TGTGCCAGCAGCTTGCAGGGGGGCGCAACTAATGAAAAACTGTTTTTT. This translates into CASSLQGGATNEKLFF.

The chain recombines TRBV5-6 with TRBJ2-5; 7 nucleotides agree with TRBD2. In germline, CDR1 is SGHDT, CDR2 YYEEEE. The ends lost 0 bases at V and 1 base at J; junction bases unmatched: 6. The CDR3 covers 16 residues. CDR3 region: CASSLVFREGQETQYF. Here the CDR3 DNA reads TGTGCCAGCAGCTTGGTTTTCAGGGAGGGCCAAGAGACCCAGTACTTC.

The CDR3 nucleotides are TGTGCCAGCAGCGTCGGTAGCGGGGGGTTATACGAGCAGTACTTC. Its translation: CASSVGSGGLYEQYF. This sequence joins TRBV9 and TRBJ2-7; 10 bases fit TRBD2. J was trimmed by 4 bases and V by 2 bases; bases with no gene match: 6. Germline values: CDR1 SGDLS, CDR2 YYNGEE. The CDR3 extends over 15 amino acids.

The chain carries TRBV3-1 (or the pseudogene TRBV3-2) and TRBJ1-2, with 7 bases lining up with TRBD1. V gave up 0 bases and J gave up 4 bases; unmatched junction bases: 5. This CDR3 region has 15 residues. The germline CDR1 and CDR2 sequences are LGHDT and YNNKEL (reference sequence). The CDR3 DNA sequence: TGTGCCAGCAGCCAAGATAAGGGGGCTTTCTATGGCTACACCTTC. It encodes CASSQDKGAFYGYTF.

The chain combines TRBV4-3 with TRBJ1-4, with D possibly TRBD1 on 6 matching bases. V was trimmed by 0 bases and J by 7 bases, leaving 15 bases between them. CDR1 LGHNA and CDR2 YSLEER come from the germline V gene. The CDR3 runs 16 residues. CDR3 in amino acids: CASSQELRAGAEKLFF. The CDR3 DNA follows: TGCGCCAGCAGCCAAGAGCTTAGAGCAGGGGCTGAAAAACTGTTTTTT.

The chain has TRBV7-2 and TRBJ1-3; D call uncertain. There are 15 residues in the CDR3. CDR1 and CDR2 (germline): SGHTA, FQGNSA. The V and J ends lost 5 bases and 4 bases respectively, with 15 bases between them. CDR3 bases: TGTGCCAGCAGCCAATCCTCGAGCCCCGGAAACACCATATATTTT. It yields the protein CASSQSSSPGNTIYF.

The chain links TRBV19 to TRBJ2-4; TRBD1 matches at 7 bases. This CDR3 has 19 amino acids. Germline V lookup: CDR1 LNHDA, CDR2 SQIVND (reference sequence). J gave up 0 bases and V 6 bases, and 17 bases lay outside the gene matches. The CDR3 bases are TGTGCCAGTAGAACCTACGCCGCCGGGACAGCTCTAGCCAAAAACATTCAGTACTTC. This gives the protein CASRTYAAGTALAKNIQYF.

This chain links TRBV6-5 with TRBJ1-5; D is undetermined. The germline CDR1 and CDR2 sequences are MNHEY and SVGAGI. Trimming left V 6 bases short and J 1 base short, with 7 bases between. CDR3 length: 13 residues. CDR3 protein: CASRALSNQPQHF. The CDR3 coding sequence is TGTGCCAGCAGAGCGTTAAGCAATCAGCCCCAGCATTTT.

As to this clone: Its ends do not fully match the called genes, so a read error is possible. The CDR3, as DNA: TGTGCCGGCAGCTTTCATTCCCCTGGAAACACCATATATTTT. Its protein product is CAGSFHSPGNTIYF. The rearrangement links TRBV7-2 to TRBJ1-3, with no clear D. Germline CDR1 SGHTA, CDR2 FQGNSA. CDR3 length equals 14 residues.

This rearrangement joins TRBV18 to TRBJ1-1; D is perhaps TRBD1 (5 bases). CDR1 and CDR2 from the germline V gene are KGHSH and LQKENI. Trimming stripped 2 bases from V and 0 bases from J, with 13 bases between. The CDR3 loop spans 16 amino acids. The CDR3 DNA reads TGTGCCAGCTCACCAGGGGCGCAGGGAATGAACACTGAAGCTTTCTTT. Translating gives CASSPGAQGMNTEAFF.

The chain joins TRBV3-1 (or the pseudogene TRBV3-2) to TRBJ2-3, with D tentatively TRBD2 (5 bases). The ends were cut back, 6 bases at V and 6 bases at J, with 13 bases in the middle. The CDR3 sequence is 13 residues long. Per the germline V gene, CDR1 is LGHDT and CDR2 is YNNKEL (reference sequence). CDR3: CASRLATRDTQYF. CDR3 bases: TGTGCCAGCAGGCTAGCTACACGGGATACGCAGTATTTT.

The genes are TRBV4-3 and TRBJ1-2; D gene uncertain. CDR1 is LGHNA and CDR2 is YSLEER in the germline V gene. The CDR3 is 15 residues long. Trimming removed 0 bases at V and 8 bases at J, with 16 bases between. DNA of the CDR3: TGCGCCAGCAGCCAAGATCAGCGGGGTCCGGGGGGCTACACCTTC. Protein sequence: CASSQDQRGPGGYTF.

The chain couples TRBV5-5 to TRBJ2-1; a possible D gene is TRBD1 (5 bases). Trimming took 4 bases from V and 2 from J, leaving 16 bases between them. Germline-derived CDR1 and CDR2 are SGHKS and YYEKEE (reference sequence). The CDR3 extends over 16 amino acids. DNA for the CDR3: TGTGCCAGCAGCCTTGTGAGTCAGGGTCCCTACAATGAGCAGTTCTTC. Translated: CASSLVSQGPYNEQFF.

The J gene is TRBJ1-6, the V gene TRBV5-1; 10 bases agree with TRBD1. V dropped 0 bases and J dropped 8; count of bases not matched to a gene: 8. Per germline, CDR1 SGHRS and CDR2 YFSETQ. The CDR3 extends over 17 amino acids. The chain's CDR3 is CASSLAPSGTGDSPLHF. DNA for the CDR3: TGCGCCAGCAGCTTGGCACCCTCCGGGACAGGGGATTCACCCCTCCACTTT.

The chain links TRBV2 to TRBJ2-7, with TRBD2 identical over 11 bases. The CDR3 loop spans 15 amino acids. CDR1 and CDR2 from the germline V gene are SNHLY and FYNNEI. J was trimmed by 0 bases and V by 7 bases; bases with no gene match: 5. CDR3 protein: CASTGLAVPSYEQYF. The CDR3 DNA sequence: TGTGCCAGCACGGGACTAGCGGTTCCCTCCTACGAGCAGTACTTC.

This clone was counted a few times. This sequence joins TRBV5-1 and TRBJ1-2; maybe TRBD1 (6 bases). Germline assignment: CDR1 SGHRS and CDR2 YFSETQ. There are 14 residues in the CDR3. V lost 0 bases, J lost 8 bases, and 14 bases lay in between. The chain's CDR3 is CASSLGRGEKGYTF. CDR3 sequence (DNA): TGCGCCAGCAGCTTGGGCAGGGGTGAAAAGGGCTACACCTTC.

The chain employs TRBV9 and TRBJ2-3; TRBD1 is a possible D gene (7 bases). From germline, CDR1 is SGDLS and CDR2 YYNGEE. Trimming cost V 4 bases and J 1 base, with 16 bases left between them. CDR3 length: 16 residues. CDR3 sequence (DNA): TGTGCCAGCAGCCCCCCCCAGGGGGGCGGCACAGATACGCAGTATTTT. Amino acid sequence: CASSPPQGGGTDTQYF.

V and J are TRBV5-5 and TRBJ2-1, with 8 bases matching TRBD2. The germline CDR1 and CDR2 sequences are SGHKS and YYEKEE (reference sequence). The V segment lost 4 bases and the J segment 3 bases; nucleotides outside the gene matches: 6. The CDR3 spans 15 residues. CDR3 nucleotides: TGTGCCAGCAGCCCGGGACTAGGTCTCTACAATGAGCAGTTCTTC. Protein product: CASSPGLGLYNEQFF.

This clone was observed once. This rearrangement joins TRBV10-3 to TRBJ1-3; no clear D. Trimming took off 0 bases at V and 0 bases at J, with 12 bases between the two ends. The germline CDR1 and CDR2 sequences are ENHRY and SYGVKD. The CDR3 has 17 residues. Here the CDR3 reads CAISESEGRSSGNTIYF. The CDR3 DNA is TGTGCCATCAGTGAGTCGGAAGGCCGGAGCTCTGGAAACACCATATATTTT.

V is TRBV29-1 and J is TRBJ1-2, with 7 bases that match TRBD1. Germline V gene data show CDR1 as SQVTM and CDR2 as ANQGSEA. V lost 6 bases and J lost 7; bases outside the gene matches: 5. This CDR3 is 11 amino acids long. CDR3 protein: CSVDRLVGYTF. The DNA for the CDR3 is TGCAGCGTGGACAGGCTTGTTGGCTACACCTTC.

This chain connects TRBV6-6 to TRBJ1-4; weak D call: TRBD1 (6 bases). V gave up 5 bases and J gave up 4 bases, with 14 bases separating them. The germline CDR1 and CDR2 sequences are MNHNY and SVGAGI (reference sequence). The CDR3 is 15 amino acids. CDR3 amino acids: CASSLAWTVNEKLFF. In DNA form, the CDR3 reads TGTGCCAGCAGTCTCGCTTGGACAGTTAATGAAAAACTGTTTTTT.

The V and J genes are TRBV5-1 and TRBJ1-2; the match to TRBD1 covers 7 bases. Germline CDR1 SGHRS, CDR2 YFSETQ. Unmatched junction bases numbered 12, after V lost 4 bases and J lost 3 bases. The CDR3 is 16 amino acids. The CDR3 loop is CASSGGEGGVYYGYTF. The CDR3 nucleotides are TGCGCCAGCAGCGGCGGGGAAGGGGGCGTTTACTATGGCTACACCTTC. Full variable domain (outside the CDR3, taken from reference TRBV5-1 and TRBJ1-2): KAGVTQTPRYLIKTRGQQVTLSCSPISGHRSVSWYQQTPGQGLQFLFEYFSETQRNKGNFPGRFSGRQFSNSRSEMNVSTLELGDSALYLCASSGGEGGVYYGYTFGSGTRLTVV.

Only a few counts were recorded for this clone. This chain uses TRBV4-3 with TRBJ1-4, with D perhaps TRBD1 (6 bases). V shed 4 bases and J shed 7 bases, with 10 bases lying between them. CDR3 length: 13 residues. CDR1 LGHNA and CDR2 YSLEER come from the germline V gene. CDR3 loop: CASSPGTSEKLFF. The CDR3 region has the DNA TGCGCCAGCAGCCCCGGGACATCTGAAAAACTGTTTTTT.

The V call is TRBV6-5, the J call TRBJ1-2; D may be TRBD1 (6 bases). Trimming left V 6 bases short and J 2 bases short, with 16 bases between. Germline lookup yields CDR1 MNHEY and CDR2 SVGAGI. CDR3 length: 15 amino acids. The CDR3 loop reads CASRFTGRVNYGYTF. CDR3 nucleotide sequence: TGTGCCAGCAGATTCACAGGGCGAGTAAACTATGGCTACACCTTC.

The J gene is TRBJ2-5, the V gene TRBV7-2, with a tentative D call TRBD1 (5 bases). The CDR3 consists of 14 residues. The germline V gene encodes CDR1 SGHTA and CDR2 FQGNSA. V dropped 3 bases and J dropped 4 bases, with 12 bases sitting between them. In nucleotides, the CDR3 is TGTGCCAGCAGCTTTTCAGGGTTGGCAGAGACCCAGTACTTC. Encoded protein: CASSFSGLAETQYF.